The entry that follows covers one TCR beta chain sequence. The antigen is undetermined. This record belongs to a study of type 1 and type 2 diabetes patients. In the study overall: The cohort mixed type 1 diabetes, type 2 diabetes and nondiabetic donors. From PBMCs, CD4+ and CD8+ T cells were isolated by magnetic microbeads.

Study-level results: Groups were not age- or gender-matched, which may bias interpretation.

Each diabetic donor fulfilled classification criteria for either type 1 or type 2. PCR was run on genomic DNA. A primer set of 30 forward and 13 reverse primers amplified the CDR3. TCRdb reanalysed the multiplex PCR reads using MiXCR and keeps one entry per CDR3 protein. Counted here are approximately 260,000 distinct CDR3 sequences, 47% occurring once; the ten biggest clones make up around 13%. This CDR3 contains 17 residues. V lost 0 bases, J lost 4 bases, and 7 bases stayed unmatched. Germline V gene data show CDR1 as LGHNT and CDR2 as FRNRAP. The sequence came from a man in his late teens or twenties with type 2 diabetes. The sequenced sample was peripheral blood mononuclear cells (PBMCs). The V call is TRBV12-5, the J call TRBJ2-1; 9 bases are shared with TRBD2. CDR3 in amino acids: CASGLVLAGGKYNEQFF. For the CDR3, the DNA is TGTGCTAGTGGTTTGGTATTGGCGGGAGGGAAGTACAATGAGCAGTTCTTC.